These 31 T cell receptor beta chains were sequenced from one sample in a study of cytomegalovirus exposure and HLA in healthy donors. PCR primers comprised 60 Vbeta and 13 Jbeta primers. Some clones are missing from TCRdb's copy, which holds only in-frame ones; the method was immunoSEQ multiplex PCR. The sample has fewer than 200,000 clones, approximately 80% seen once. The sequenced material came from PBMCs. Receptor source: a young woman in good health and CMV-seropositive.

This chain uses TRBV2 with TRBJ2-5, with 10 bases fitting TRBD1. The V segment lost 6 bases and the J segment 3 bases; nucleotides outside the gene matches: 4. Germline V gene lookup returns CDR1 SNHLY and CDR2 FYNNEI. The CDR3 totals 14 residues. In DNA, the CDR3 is TGTGCCAGCAGCAAGGACAGGGGGGAAGAGACCCAGTACTTC. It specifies CASSKDRGEETQYF.

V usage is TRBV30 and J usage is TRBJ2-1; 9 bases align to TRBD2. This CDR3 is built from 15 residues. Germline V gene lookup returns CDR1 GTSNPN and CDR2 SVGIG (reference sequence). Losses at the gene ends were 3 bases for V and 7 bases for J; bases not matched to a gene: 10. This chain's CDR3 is CAWRPRLAGINEQFF. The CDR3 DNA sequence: TGTGCCTGGAGACCCCGGCTAGCGGGGATTAATGAGCAGTTCTTC.

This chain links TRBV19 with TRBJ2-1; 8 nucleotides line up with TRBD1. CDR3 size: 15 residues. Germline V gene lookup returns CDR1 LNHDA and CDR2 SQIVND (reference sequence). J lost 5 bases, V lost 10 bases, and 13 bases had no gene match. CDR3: CAISRGPEIHNEQFF. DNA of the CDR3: TGTGCCATCTCCAGGGGGCCCGAAATCCACAATGAGCAGTTCTTC.

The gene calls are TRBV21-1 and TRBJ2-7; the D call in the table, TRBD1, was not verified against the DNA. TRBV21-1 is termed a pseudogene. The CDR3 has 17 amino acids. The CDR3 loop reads CASSTPDRGKHSYEQYF. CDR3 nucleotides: TGTGCCAGCAGCACCCCCGACAGGGGGAAGCACTCCTACGAGCAGTACTTC.

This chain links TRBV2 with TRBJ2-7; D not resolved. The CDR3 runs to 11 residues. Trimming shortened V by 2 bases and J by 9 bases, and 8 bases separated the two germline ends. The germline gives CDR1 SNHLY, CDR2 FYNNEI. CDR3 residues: CASSEFGGQYF. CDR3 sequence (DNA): TGTGCCAGCAGTGAATTTGGCGGGCAGTACTTC. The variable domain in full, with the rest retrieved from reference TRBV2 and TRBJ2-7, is EPEVTQTPSHQVTQMGQEVILRCVPISNHLYFYWYRQILGQKVEFLVSFYNNEISEKSEIFDDQFSVERPDGSNFTLKIRSTKLEDSAMYFCASSEFGGQYFGPGTRLTVT.

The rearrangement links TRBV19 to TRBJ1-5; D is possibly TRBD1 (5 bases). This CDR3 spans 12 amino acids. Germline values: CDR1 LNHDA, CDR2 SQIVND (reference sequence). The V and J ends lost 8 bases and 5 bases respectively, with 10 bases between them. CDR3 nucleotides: TGTGCCAGTGGGGCTCATGATCAGCCCCAGCATTTT. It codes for CASGAHDQPQHF.

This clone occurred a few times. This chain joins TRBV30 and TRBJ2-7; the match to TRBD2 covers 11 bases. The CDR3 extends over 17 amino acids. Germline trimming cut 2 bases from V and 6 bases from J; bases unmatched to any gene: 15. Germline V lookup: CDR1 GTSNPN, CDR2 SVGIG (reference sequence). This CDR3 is CAWSSSSGGSSPVEQYF. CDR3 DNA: TGTGCCTGGAGTTCCTCTAGCGGGGGGTCCAGCCCCGTCGAGCAGTACTTC.

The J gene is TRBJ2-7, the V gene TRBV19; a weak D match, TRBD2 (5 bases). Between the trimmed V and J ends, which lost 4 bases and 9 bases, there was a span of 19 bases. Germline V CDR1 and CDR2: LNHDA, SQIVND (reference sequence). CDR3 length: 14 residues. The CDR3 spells CASSTIVSGSGQYF. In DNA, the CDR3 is TGTGCCAGTAGTACTATCGTGTCGGGGTCCGGGCAGTACTTC.

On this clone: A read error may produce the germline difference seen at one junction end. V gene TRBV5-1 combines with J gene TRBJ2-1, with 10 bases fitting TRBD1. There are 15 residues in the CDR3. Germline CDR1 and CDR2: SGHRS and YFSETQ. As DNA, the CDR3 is TGCGCCAGCAGCTCCCGGGACAGGGGTTACAATGGGCAGTTCTTC. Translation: CASSSRDRGYNGQFF.

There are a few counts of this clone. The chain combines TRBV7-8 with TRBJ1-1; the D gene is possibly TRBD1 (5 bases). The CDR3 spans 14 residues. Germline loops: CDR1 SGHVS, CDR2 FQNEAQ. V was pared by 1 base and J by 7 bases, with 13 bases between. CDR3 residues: CASSLGAPGLEAFF. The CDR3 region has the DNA TGTGCCAGCAGCTTAGGGGCCCCGGGACTTGAAGCTTTCTTT.

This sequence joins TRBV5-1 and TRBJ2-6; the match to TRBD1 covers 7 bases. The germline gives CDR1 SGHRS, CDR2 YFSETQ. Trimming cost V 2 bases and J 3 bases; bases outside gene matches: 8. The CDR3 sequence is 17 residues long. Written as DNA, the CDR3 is TGCGCCAGCAGCTTACTAATAACAGGGGATGGGGCCAACGTCCTGACTTTC. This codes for CASSLLITGDGANVLTF.

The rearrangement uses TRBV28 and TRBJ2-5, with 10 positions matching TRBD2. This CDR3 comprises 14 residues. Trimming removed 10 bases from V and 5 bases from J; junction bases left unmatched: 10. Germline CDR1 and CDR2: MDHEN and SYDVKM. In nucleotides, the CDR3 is TGTGCCACCCAGTCAGCGGGGGGGCTGGAGACCCAGTACTTC. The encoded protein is CATQSAGGLETQYF.

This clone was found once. The CDR3, as DNA: TGTGCCAGCAGTTCTTCCAGGGTTCAGCCCCAGCATTTT. Translation: CASSSSRVQPQHF. The J gene is TRBJ1-5, the V gene TRBV6-5; weak D call: TRBD1 (5 bases). The CDR3 covers 13 residues. Germline CDR1 is MNHEY and CDR2 is SVGAGI. V lost 4 bases to trimming and J lost 6 bases, with 10 bases between them.

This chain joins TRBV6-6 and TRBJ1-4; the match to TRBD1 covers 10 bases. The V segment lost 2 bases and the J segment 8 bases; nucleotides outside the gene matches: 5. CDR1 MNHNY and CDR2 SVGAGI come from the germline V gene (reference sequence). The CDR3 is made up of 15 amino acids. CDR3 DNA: TGTGCCAGCAGTTACAGACAGGGGGCGCAAGAAAAACTGTTTTTT. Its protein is CASSYRQGAQEKLFF.

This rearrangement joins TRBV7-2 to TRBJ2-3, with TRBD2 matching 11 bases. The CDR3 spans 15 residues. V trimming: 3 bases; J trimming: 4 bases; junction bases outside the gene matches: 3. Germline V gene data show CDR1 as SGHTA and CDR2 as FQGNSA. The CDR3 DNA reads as TGTGCCAGCAGCTTTACTAGCGGGAGAGCAGATACGCAGTATTTT. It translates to CASSFTSGRADTQYF.

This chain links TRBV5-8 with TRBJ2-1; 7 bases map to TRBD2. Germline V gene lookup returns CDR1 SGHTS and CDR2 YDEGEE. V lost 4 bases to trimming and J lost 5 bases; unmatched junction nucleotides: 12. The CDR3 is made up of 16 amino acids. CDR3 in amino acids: CASSTLRAGRDNEQFF. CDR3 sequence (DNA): TGTGCCAGCAGCACCCTCCGAGCAGGGAGGGACAATGAGCAGTTCTTC. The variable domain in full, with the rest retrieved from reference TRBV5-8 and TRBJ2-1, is EAGVTQSPTHLIKTRGQQATLRCSPISGHTSVYWYQQALGLGLQFLLWYDEGEERNRGNFPPRFSGRQFPNYSSELNVNALELEDSALYLCASSTLRAGRDNEQFFGPGTRLTVL.

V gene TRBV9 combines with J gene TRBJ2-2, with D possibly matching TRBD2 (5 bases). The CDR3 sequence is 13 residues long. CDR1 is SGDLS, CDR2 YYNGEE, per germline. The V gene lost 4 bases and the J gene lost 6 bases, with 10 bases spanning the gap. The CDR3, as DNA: TGTGCCAGCAGCTCCGACGGGGCCGGGGAGCTGTTTTTT. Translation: CASSSDGAGELFF.

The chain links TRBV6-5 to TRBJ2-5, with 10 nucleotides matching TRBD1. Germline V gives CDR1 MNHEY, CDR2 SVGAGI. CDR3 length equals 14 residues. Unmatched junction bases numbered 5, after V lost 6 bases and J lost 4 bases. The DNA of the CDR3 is TGTGCCAGCAGATCGACAGGGGGCGGAGAGACCCAGTACTTC. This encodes CASRSTGGGETQYF.

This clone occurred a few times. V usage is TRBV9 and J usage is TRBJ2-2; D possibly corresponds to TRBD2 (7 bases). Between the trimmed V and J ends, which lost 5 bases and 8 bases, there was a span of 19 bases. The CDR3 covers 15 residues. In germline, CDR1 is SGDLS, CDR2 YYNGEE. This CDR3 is CASSERRGLKGELFF. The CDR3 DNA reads TGTGCCAGCAGTGAACGGCGGGGGCTTAAAGGGGAGCTGTTTTTT. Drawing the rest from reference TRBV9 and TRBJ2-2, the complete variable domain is DSGVTQTPKHLITATGQRVTLRCSPRSGDLSVYWYQQSLDQGLQFLIQYYNGEERAKGNILERFSAQQFPDLHSELNLSSLELGDSALYFCASSERRGLKGELFFGEGSRLTVL.

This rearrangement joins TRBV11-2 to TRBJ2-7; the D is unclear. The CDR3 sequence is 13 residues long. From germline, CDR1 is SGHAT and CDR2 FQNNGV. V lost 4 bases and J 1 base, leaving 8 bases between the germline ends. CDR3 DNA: TGTGCCAGCAGCTCCCGGAGTTCCTACGAGCAGTACTTC. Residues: CASSSRSSYEQYF.

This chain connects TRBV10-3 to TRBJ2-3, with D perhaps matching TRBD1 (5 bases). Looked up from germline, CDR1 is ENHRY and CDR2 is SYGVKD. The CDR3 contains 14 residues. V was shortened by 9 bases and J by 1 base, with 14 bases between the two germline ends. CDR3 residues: CAIRGAAGTDTQYF. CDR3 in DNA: TGTGCCATTAGGGGCGCGGCGGGCACAGATACGCAGTATTTT.

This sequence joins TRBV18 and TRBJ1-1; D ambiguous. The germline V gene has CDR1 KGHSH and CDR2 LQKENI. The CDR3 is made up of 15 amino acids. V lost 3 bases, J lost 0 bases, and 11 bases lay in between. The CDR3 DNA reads TGTGCCAGCTCACCGTGGAGTACTCTGAACACTGAAGCTTTCTTT. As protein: CASSPWSTLNTEAFF.

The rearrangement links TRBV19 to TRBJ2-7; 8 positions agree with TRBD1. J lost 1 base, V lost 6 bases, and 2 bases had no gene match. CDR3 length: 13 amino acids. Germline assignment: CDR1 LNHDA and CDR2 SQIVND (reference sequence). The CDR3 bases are TGTGCCAGTAGGGACAGGGTGTCCTACGAGCAGTACTTC. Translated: CASRDRVSYEQYF.

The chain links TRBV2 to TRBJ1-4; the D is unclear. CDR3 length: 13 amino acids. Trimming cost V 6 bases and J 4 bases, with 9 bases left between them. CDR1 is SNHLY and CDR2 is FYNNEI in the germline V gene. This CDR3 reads CASRRNSNEKLFF. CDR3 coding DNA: TGTGCCAGCAGGAGAAACAGTAATGAAAAACTGTTTTTT.

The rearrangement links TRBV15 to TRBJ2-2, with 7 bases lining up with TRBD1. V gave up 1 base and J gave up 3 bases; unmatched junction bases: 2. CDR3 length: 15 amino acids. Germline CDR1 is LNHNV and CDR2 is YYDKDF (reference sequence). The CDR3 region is CATSRGDSYTGELFF. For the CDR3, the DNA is TGTGCCACCAGCAGAGGGGACAGCTACACCGGGGAGCTGTTTTTT.

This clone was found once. CDR3 sequence reads: CASSPSGGGVIEAFF. The DNA for the CDR3 is TGTGCCAGCAGCCCGTCGGGCGGGGGCGTAATTGAAGCTTTCTTT. This chain uses TRBV7-9 with TRBJ1-1, with D maybe TRBD1 (6 bases). The germline V gene encodes CDR1 SEHNR and CDR2 FQNEAQ (reference sequence). V lost 5 bases to trimming and J lost 7 bases, with 20 bases between them. This CDR3 region has 15 residues.

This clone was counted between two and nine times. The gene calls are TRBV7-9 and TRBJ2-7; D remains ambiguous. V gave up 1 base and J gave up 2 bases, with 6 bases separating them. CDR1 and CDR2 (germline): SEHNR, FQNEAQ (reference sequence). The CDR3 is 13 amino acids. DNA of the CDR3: TGTGCCAGCAGCTTAGGATACACCTACGAGCAGTACTTC. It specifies CASSLGYTYEQYF.

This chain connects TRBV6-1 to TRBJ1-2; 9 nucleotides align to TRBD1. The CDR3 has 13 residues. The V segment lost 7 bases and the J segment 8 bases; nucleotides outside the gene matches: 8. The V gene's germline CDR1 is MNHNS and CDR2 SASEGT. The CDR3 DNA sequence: TGTGCCAGCAAGGGGACAGGGCGGTGGGGCTACACCTTC. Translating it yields CASKGTGRWGYTF.

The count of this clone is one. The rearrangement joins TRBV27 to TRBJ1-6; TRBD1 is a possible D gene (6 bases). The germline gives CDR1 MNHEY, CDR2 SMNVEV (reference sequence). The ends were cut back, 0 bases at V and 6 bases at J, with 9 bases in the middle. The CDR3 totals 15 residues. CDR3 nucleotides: TGTGCCAGCAGTTTATCCACAGGGATTAATTCACCCCTCCACTTT. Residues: CASSLSTGINSPLHF.

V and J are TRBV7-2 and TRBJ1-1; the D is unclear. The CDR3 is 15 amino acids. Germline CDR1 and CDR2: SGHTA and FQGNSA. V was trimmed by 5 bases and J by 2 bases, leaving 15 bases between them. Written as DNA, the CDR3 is TGTGCCAGCAGCATCCCAGAGCGTTTAAACACTGAAGCTTTCTTT. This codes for CASSIPERLNTEAFF.

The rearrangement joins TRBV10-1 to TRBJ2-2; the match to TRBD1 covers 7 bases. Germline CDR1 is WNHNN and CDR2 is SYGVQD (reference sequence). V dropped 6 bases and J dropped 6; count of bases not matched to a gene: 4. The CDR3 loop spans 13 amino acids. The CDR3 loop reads CASSGQVAGELFF. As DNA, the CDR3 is TGCGCCAGCAGCGGACAGGTAGCCGGGGAGCTGTTTTTT.